These 18 T cell receptor beta chains share one sample of origin, sequenced in a study of TIL therapy for anti-PD-1-resistant metastatic lung cancer. Indicated time point: pre-treatment sample, taken before nivolumab and TIL therapy. The tumor samples were excised metastases, mostly pleural nodules or supraclavicular lymph nodes. This was the immunoSEQ v3 assay. The table came from immunoSEQ multiplex PCR; TCRdb's copy has only in-frame clones and leaves some out. There are 9,500 to 15,000 clones in the sample; 58% occur only once, and 7.4% lies in the top ten. The starting material was tumor tissue, obtained at baseline. These receptors originate from a person between 25 and 79 years old with non-small cell lung cancer.

This clone is medium-sized in the sample. The chain joins TRBV30 to TRBJ1-3, with TRBD1 matching over 7 bases. This CDR3 comprises 15 residues. The V gene's germline CDR1 is GTSNPN and CDR2 SVGIG (reference sequence). V trimming: 5 bases; J trimming: 2 bases; junction bases outside the gene matches: 9. Here the CDR3 reads CAWAAGQETGNTIYF. The DNA of the CDR3 is TGTGCCTGGGCCGCTGGACAGGAAACTGGAAACACCATATATTTT.

J is TRBJ1-1 and V is TRBV14; TRBD1 agrees at 7 bases. The CDR3 is 13 residues long. V gave up 7 bases and J gave up 4 bases; unmatched junction bases: 6. Germline CDR1 is SGHDN and CDR2 is FVKESK. The CDR3 protein is CASNPGGFTEAFF. In nucleotides, the CDR3 is TGTGCCAGCAACCCAGGGGGGTTCACTGAAGCTTTCTTT.

The CDR3 DNA reads TGTGCCACCAGCACCCCAAAGGGGGACTTGGGCGGCACCTGGGGGGGTGAGCAGTTCTTC. Its protein product is CATSTPKGDLGGTWGGEQFF. V and J are TRBV15 and TRBJ2-1; D may be TRBD2 (7 bases). Germline V gene lookup returns CDR1 LNHNV and CDR2 YYDKDF (reference sequence). V lost 4 bases and J lost 9, with 34 bases in between. CDR3 length equals 20 residues.

The chain uses TRBV19 and TRBJ2-3, with 10 bases matching TRBD2. From germline, CDR1 is LNHDA and CDR2 SQIVND (reference sequence). V lost 6 bases to trimming and J lost 1 base; unmatched junction nucleotides: 4. This CDR3 spans 15 amino acids. The CDR3 DNA sequence: TGTGCCAGTAGCCCAAGCGGGGGGGGCACAGATACGCAGTATTTT. It yields the protein CASSPSGGGTDTQYF.

The count of this clone is one. V is TRBV11-2 and J is TRBJ2-3; D unclear. CDR1 SGHAT and CDR2 FQNNGV come from the germline V gene. Trimming cost V 7 bases and J 6 bases, with 8 bases left between them. This CDR3 is 11 amino acids long. CDR3 DNA sequence: TGTGCCAGCACCGCGAGGGATACGCAGTATTTT. As protein: CASTARDTQYF. The entire variable domain, with the rest obtained from reference TRBV11-2 and TRBJ2-3, is as follows: EAGVAQSPRYKIIEKRQSVAFWCNPISGHATLYWYQQILGQGPKLLIQFQNNGVVDDSQLPKDRFSAERLKGVDSTLKIQPAKLEDSAVYLCASTARDTQYFGPGTRLTVL.

The chain recombines TRBV4-1 with TRBJ2-7; 8 bases map to TRBD2. This CDR3 has 15 residues. Germline values: CDR1 MGHRA, CDR2 YSYEKL. With V trimmed by 1 base and J by 6 bases, 8 bases remained unmatched. Here the CDR3 reads CASSQGGLAGSEQYF. The CDR3 coding sequence is TGCGCCAGCAGCCAAGGAGGGCTAGCGGGCTCCGAGCAGTACTTC.

In this sample, this clone turned up once. The chain links TRBV11-2 to TRBJ2-5, with 9 positions matching TRBD2. CDR1 and CDR2 (germline): SGHAT, FQNNGV. V shed 1 base and J 5 bases; nucleotides not matched to a gene: 2. The CDR3 is 14 amino acids. The CDR3 loop reads CASSLGAGGETQYF. In DNA, the CDR3 is TGTGCCAGCAGCTTAGGTGCGGGGGGGGAGACCCAGTACTTC.

This clone is termed medium-sized. V and J are TRBV4-1 and TRBJ1-5; 7 nucleotides agree with TRBD1. Germline V CDR1 and CDR2: MGHRA, YSYEKL. This CDR3 has 14 residues. The J segment lost 6 bases and the V segment lost 1 base, leaving 3 bases of the junction unmatched. This CDR3 reads CASSQGQGGQPQHF. The CDR3, as DNA: TGCGCCAGCAGCCAAGGACAGGGTGGTCAGCCCCAGCATTTT.

This clone is labeled medium-sized. CDR3 loop: CAWVQLGGGNTIYF. CDR3 nucleotides: TGTGCCTGGGTCCAGCTGGGTGGTGGAAACACCATATATTTT. V gene TRBV30 combines with J gene TRBJ1-3; no clear D gene. V gave up 5 bases and J gave up 3 bases, with 14 bases separating them. Germline lookup yields CDR1 GTSNPN and CDR2 SVGIG (reference sequence). CDR3 length: 14 residues.

The chain has TRBV6-1 and TRBJ2-3; TRBD1 or TRBD2 may be the D gene (6 bases each). Germline assignment: CDR1 MNHNS and CDR2 SASEGT. The V end lost 1 base, the J end lost 5 bases, and 13 bases lay between the germline ends. The CDR3 spans 15 residues. The CDR3 here is CASSEGSGEVDTQYF. In DNA, the CDR3 is TGTGCCAGCAGTGAAGGGTCAGGGGAGGTAGATACGCAGTATTTT.

This clone was found once. The chain carries TRBV4-2 and TRBJ1-1; D remains ambiguous. V was trimmed by 0 bases and J by 11 bases, leaving 16 bases between them. The CDR3 is 14 residues long. Germline-derived CDR1 and CDR2 are LGHNA and YNFKEQ. The CDR3 bases are TGTGCCAGCAGCCAAGATTCCAACAGCCCGCGGGCTTTCTTT. Amino acid sequence: CASSQDSNSPRAFF.

The V and J genes are TRBV2 and TRBJ1-1; 11 bases map to TRBD1. V lost 6 bases and J lost 7; bases outside the gene matches: 4. The length of the CDR3 is 13 residues. CDR1 and CDR2 from the germline V gene are SNHLY and FYNNEI. This CDR3 reads CASRGGTGGEAFF. The DNA for the CDR3 is TGTGCCAGCAGGGGAGGGACAGGGGGTGAAGCTTTCTTT.

The rearrangement joins TRBV19 to TRBJ1-2; D is perhaps TRBD1 (5 bases). CDR1 and CDR2 (germline): LNHDA, SQIVND (reference sequence). V lost 3 bases to trimming and J lost 6 bases, with 11 bases between them. The CDR3 runs to 13 residues. Here the CDR3 DNA reads TGTGCCAGTAGTATTGCGAAACAGGATGGCTACACCTTC. This encodes CASSIAKQDGYTF. Filled out from reference TRBV19 and TRBJ1-2, the complete variable domain reads DGGITQSPKYLFRKEGQNVTLSCEQNLNHDAMYWYRQDPGQGLRLIYYSQIVNDFQKGDIAEGYSVSREKKESFPLTVTSAQKNPTAFYLCASSIAKQDGYTFGSGTRLTVV.

A word on this clone: A read error may account for a junction end that differs from germline. The CDR3 reads CASSGLGPATF. The CDR3 region has the DNA TGTGCCAGCAGTGGTCTTGGGCCAGCTACGTTC. This rearrangement joins TRBV2 to TRBJ2-7, with unresolved D. CDR3 size: 11 residues. In germline, CDR1 is SNHLY, CDR2 FYNNEI.

The chain recombines TRBV6-2 or TRBV6-3 with TRBJ2-3; 14 positions match TRBD2. This CDR3 has 17 residues. V lost 2 bases, J lost 6 bases, and 7 bases stayed unmatched. Germline CDR1 and CDR2: MNHEY and SVGEGT. This CDR3 is CASSYRTSGGRSDTQYF. The CDR3 region has the DNA TGTGCCAGCAGTTACCGGACTAGCGGGGGGCGATCGGATACGCAGTATTTT.

This clone was seen a handful of times. This chain connects TRBV30 to TRBJ1-5, with D unresolved. V was shortened by 1 base and J by 5 bases, with 12 bases between the two germline ends. The CDR3 totals 14 residues. Germline V gene sequence: CDR1 GTSNPN, CDR2 SVGIG (reference sequence). The CDR3 loop reads CAWSAGTAYQPQHF. In DNA form, the CDR3 reads TGTGCCTGGAGTGCGGGAACCGCCTATCAGCCCCAGCATTTT. Based on the CDR3 plus reference TRBV30 and TRBJ1-5, the full variable domain is SQTIHQWPATLVQPVGSPLSLECTVEGTSNPNLYWYRQAAGRGLQLLFYSVGIGQISSEVPQNLSASRPQDRQFILSSKKLLLSDSGFYLCAWSAGTAYQPQHFGDGTRLSIL.

This rearrangement joins TRBV6-5 to TRBJ1-3; D not resolved. V shed 6 bases and J shed 4 bases, with 4 bases lying between them. CDR3 size: 11 residues. CDR1 MNHEY and CDR2 SVGAGI come from the germline V gene. The CDR3, as DNA: TGTGCCAGCAGGCGCGGAAACACCATATATTTT. Translating gives CASRRGNTIYF.

The chain joins TRBV9 to TRBJ1-1; D call uncertain. Deletions cut 4 bases from V and 0 bases from J, with 13 bases between. The CDR3 loop spans 15 amino acids. The germline V gene has CDR1 SGDLS and CDR2 YYNGEE. CDR3 loop: CASSPMGSLNTEAFF. CDR3 sequence (DNA): TGTGCCAGCAGCCCAATGGGGTCCTTGAACACTGAAGCTTTCTTT.